This note documents a single T cell receptor beta chain sequence. The data stem from a study of control samples from healthy donors and cancer patients. Germline V lookup: CDR1 SGHDN, CDR2 FVKESK. Unmatched junction bases numbered 10, after V lost 6 bases and J lost 5 bases. The CDR3 sequence is 16 residues long. Assay: immunoSEQ multiplex PCR; the TCRdb copy retains only in-frame clones and omits some. The sample yields about 170,000 clones, 91% seen once. This rearrangement joins TRBV14 to TRBJ2-1; 10 bases are a match to TRBD2. The clonotype comes from a woman under 40 in good health. Sequencing was performed on blood. The CDR3 DNA is TGTGCCAGCAGTCCTCGGGGACTAGCGAGTCACAATGAGCAGTTCTTC. It translates to CASSPRGLASHNEQFF.